This T cell receptor beta chain originates from a study of cytomegalovirus exposure and HLA in healthy donors. Primers for the PCR totalled 60 Vbeta and 13 Jbeta. Some clones are missing from TCRdb's copy, which holds only in-frame ones; the method was immunoSEQ multiplex PCR. The sample carries approximately 140,000 clones, 50% to 75% recorded once. Study results and limitations: Later analysis showed TCR association rates varying by HLA locus, highest for DRB1 and lowest for HLA-C.

In regard to this clone: Its antigen is unidentified.

With V trimmed by 5 bases and J by 4 bases, 7 bases remained unmatched. CDR1 and CDR2 (germline): SGHVS, FQNEAQ. The CDR3 loop spans 15 amino acids. The chain joins TRBV7-8 to TRBJ2-3; 9 positions match TRBD1. Sequenced sample: PBMCs. The source of this sequence is a woman aged 55-70 years in good health and CMV-seropositive. The chain's CDR3 is CASSVQGASPDTQYF. CDR3 sequence (DNA): TGTGCCAGCAGCGTACAGGGGGCCAGCCCAGATACGCAGTATTTT.